A single sample gave rise to the 16 T cell receptor beta chains below, sequenced in a study of CD8 T cells in Susac syndrome. An amount of RNA that ranged from roughly 0.45 to 1 ug was reverse transcribed with random hexamers. One entry per CDR3 protein, called by TCRdb with MiXCR from the immunoSEQ multiplex PCR reads. The data show more than 110,000 distinct CDR3 sequences, approximately 95% seen once. Source material: CD4+ T cells from PBMCs. These receptor sequences come from a human donor with Susac syndrome.

The V gene is TRBV4-1, the J gene TRBJ2-5; maybe TRBD2 (6 bases). The CDR3 has 18 residues. Looked up from germline, CDR1 is MGHRA and CDR2 is YSYEKL. V lost 4 bases and J lost 3, with 24 bases in between. Here the CDR3 reads CASSPGVSSAGRKETQYF. The CDR3 bases are TGCGCCAGCAGCCCGGGGGTTTCCTCTGCGGGGCGGAAAGAGACCCAGTACTTC.

This chain joins TRBV20-1 and TRBJ2-3, with no clear D. The CDR3 contains 16 residues. With 3 bases removed from V and 3 bases from J, the gap between germline ends came to 19 bases. Germline CDR1 DFQATT, CDR2 SNEGSKA (reference sequence). CDR3: CSASGGPRHPTDTQYF. The CDR3 region has the DNA TGCAGTGCTAGTGGTGGGCCCCGACACCCTACAGATACGCAGTATTTT.

The chain combines TRBV29-1 with TRBJ1-3; D ambiguous. The CDR3 consists of 13 residues. V lost 7 bases, J lost 10 bases, and 20 bases lay in between. Germline V gives CDR1 SQVTM, CDR2 ANQGSEA. The CDR3: CSAVEIPSRTIYF. CDR3 DNA: TGCAGCGCTGTGGAAATCCCGTCAAGGACCATATATTTT.

This clonotype turned up a few times. One end of the junction varies from germline; a read error may be responsible. The chain has TRBV29-1 and TRBJ2-1; D is uncertain. This CDR3 comprises 14 residues. The germline V gene encodes CDR1 SQVTM and CDR2 ANQGSEA. The CDR3 protein is CSVDGLGIHNEQFF. The CDR3 coding sequence is TGCAGCGTTGACGGCCTGGGGATCCACAATGAGCAGTTCTTT.

This chain links TRBV7-2 with TRBJ2-1; the D gene is possibly TRBD2 (5 bases). The CDR3 runs to 13 residues. Trimming removed 0 bases at V and 8 bases at J, with 8 bases between. Per the germline V gene, CDR1 is SGHTA and CDR2 is FQGNSA. In DNA form, the CDR3 reads TGTGCCAGCAGCTTAGCTCGAGGGCATGAGCAGTTCTTC. The encoded protein is CASSLARGHEQFF.

This chain joins TRBV14 and TRBJ1-1; D possibly corresponds to TRBD1 (5 bases). Trimming removed 2 bases at V and 8 bases at J, with 12 bases between. The germline gives CDR1 SGHDN, CDR2 FVKESK. The CDR3 totals 13 residues. The CDR3 region is CASSQNRPGEAFF. CDR3 coding DNA: TGTGCCAGCAGCCAAAACAGACCAGGGGAAGCTTTCTTT.

In this sample, this clonotype turned up once. This chain connects TRBV13 to TRBJ2-5; D is undetermined. The CDR3 is made up of 13 amino acids. In germline, CDR1 is PRHDT, CDR2 FYEKMQ (reference sequence). The V and J ends lost 5 bases and 5 bases respectively, with 12 bases between them. The CDR3 spells CASSRYSGETQYF. In DNA form, the CDR3 reads TGTGCCAGCAGCAGGTACAGTGGGGAGACCCAGTACTTC.

This sequence joins TRBV25-1 and TRBJ2-7; weak D call: TRBD2 (6 bases). V dropped 4 bases and J dropped 3 bases, with 10 bases sitting between them. CDR1 MGHDK and CDR2 SYGVNS come from the germline V gene. The CDR3 has 13 amino acids. The CDR3 region is CASSGLVGYEQYF. In DNA form, the CDR3 reads TGTGCCAGCAGTGGACTAGTGGGCTACGAGCAGTACTTC.

The chain joins TRBV28 to TRBJ1-2, with TRBD1 as a possible D gene (6 bases). The CDR3 contains 14 residues. The germline V and J ends were trimmed by 6 bases and 7 bases, with 18 bases remaining between them. CDR1 and CDR2 from the germline V gene are MDHEN and SYDVKM. The CDR3 DNA reads TGTGCCAGCAGACCACCAGGGGAGGGAGCTGGCTACACCTTC. This gives the protein CASRPPGEGAGYTF.

The chain couples TRBV30 to TRBJ1-1; no reliable D call. Germline V gene lookup returns CDR1 GTSNPN and CDR2 SVGIG (reference sequence). V lost 3 bases, J lost 4 bases, and 12 bases lay in between. This CDR3 is 13 amino acids long. This CDR3 reads CAWRTPLGTEAFF. The CDR3 DNA reads as TGTGCCTGGAGGACCCCTCTGGGCACTGAAGCTTTCTTT.

The rearrangement links TRBV4-1 to TRBJ2-1; D might be TRBD1 or TRBD2, each matching 6 bases. CDR1 MGHRA and CDR2 YSYEKL come from the germline V gene. The V and J ends lost 1 base and 7 bases respectively, with 14 bases between them. This CDR3 has 15 amino acids. CDR3 coding DNA: TGCGCCAGCAGCCAAGCCGGGGGCCTCGATAATGAGCAGTTCTTC. It codes for CASSQAGGLDNEQFF.

The chain has TRBV27 and TRBJ1-1; D is unclear. The CDR3 is made up of 12 amino acids. In germline, CDR1 is MNHEY, CDR2 SMNVEV (reference sequence). Trimming left V 4 bases short and J 4 bases short, with 7 bases between. The CDR3 is CASSSGSTEAFF. CDR3 in DNA: TGTGCCAGCAGTTCCGGCAGCACTGAAGCTTTCTTT.

This chain uses TRBV4-2 with TRBJ1-2; no clear D. Per germline, CDR1 LGHNA and CDR2 YNFKEQ. The CDR3 is 13 residues long. V was shortened by 4 bases and J by 5 bases, with 11 bases between the two germline ends. The CDR3 here is CASSPSPGYGYTF. The CDR3 DNA follows: TGTGCCAGCAGCCCCTCGCCGGGTTATGGCTACACCTTC.

The J gene is TRBJ2-7, the V gene TRBV20-1; D is unresolved. Germline lookup yields CDR1 DFQATT and CDR2 SNEGSKA (reference sequence). The V end lost 3 bases, the J end lost 7 bases, and 22 bases lay between the germline ends. The CDR3 has 15 amino acids. This CDR3 is CSASSGRSSFGEQYF. CDR3 coding DNA: TGCAGTGCTAGTTCGGGCAGGAGCTCTTTCGGTGAGCAGTACTTC.

CDR3 coding DNA: TGTGCCAGCAGCGTTGGAGTGTTAGAGACCCAGTACTTC. This sequence encodes CASSVGVLETQYF. V gene TRBV9 combines with J gene TRBJ2-5, with D uncertain. The CDR3 consists of 13 residues. Trimming left V 2 bases short and J 4 bases short, with 9 bases between. Germline V CDR1 and CDR2: SGDLS, YYNGEE.

The rearrangement links TRBV7-3 to TRBJ1-2; D is perhaps TRBD1 (5 bases). Trimming pared 8 bases from V and 4 bases from J, leaving 14 bases between. The germline gives CDR1 SGHTA, CDR2 FQGTGA. This CDR3 has 13 residues. The CDR3 nucleotides are TGTGCCAGCTCCTCAGGGAGTGGCTATGGCTACACCTTC. Residues: CASSSGSGYGYTF.